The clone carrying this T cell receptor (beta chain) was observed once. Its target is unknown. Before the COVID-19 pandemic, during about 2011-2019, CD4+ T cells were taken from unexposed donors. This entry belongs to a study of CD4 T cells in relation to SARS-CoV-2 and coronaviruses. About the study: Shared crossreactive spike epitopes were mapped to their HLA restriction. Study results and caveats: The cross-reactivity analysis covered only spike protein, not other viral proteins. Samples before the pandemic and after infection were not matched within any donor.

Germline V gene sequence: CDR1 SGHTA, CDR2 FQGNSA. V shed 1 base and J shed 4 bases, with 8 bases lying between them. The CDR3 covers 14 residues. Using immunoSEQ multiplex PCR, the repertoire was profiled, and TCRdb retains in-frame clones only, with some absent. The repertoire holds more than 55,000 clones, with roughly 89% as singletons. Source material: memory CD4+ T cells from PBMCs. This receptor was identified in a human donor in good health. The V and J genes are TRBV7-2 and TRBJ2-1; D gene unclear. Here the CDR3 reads CASSLVRAYNEQFF. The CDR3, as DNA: TGTGCCAGCAGCTTAGTAAGGGCTTACAATGAGCAGTTCTTC.